Below are 9 T cell receptor beta chains sequenced from a single sample in a study of T cell repertoires in cytomegalovirus infection. TCRdb analysed the reads with MiXCR anew, one entry per CDR3 protein. The sample lists hundreds of thousands of distinct CDR3 sequences, about 33% occurring once. The antigens for these receptors are not known. The specimen was cultured PBMCs, collected from culture after CMV antigen stimulation. The origin of the receptors is a human donor in good health (CMV status not recorded). Some clones in this sample may be carry-over from other donors' samples.

This rearrangement joins TRBV28 to TRBJ1-3; 7 bases fit TRBD1. CDR3 length equals 15 residues. Per the germline V gene, CDR1 is MDHEN and CDR2 is SYDVKM. V gave up 6 bases and J gave up 2 bases; unmatched junction bases: 7. In DNA, the CDR3 is TGTGCCAGCAGAAATTACAGGGGAGCTGGAAACACCATATATTTT. Translated: CASRNYRGAGNTIYF.

The chain joins TRBV5-4 to TRBJ2-5, with 9 bases that match TRBD2. The CDR3 is 16 residues long. V was pared by 4 bases and J by 0 bases, with 7 bases of the junction left unmatched. The germline V gene encodes CDR1 SGHNT and CDR2 YYREEE (reference sequence). CDR3 sequence (DNA): TGTGCCAGCAGCCTAGGGGCTAGCGGGAACCAAGAGACCCAGTACTTC. Its protein is CASSLGASGNQETQYF.

This chain connects TRBV7-6 to TRBJ1-1; D call uncertain. This CDR3 contains 13 residues. V was trimmed by 5 bases and J by 6 bases, leaving 13 bases between them. The germline gives CDR1 SGHVS, CDR2 FNYEAQ. DNA for the CDR3: TGTGCCAGCAGCCCCCCCAGGTTCCCTGAAGCTTTCTTT. Amino acid sequence: CASSPPRFPEAFF.

The chain has TRBV6-1 and TRBJ2-3; D uncertain. This CDR3 comprises 13 residues. V dropped 8 bases and J dropped 2 bases, with 11 bases sitting between them. Germline CDR1 MNHNS, CDR2 SASEGT. In DNA, the CDR3 is TGTGCCAGCCGAGAATCTCTCACAGATACGCAGTATTTT. Translating gives CASRESLTDTQYF.

V gene TRBV15 combines with J gene TRBJ2-1, with 12 bases aligning to TRBD2. Unmatched junction bases numbered 10, after V lost 0 bases and J lost 4 bases. The CDR3 runs 19 residues. Germline CDR1 and CDR2: LNHNV and YYDKDF (reference sequence). In nucleotides, the CDR3 is TGTGCCACCAGCAGAGATTCTAGCGGGGGGGCGTATAGGTACAATGAGCAGTTCTTC. Residues: CATSRDSSGGAYRYNEQFF.

The chain is built from TRBV6-5 and TRBJ2-7, with 8 nucleotides matching TRBD2. The V gene's germline CDR1 is MNHEY and CDR2 SVGAGI. V was pared by 3 bases and J by 6 bases, with 7 bases of the junction left unmatched. This CDR3 contains 14 residues. Here the CDR3 DNA reads TGTGCCAGCAGTTATGGGGGACTAGTGGGCGAGCAGTACTTC. Its protein product is CASSYGGLVGEQYF.

This chain joins TRBV19 and TRBJ1-3; D gene uncertain. This CDR3 region has 13 residues. CDR1 is LNHDA and CDR2 is SQIVND in the germline V gene (reference sequence). Trimming took 7 bases from V and 2 from J, leaving 9 bases between them. The CDR3 DNA is TGTGCCAGTACCCGAGGCCCTGGAAACACCATATATTTT. Its translation: CASTRGPGNTIYF.

The chain is built from TRBV7-2 and TRBJ2-3; D gene uncertain. CDR1 and CDR2 (germline): SGHTA, FQGNSA. V lost 3 bases and J lost 4, with 11 bases in between. The CDR3 is 14 amino acids. In nucleotides, the CDR3 is TGTGCCAGCAGCTTTGAGAATTGGGCAGATACGCAGTATTTT. Its translation: CASSFENWADTQYF.

This clonotype was seen only a few times. This sequence joins TRBV7-9 and TRBJ2-3; D is unclear. This CDR3 contains 18 residues. Trimming removed 0 bases from V and 3 bases from J, with 19 bases in between. The V gene's germline CDR1 is SEHNR and CDR2 FQNEAQ (reference sequence). CDR3 coding DNA: TGTGCCAGCAGCTTAGCGCTCTCCATATCCGTGGAGACAGATACGCAGTATTTT. The encoded protein is CASSLALSISVETDTQYF.